The 6 T cell receptor beta chains below were found in one sample sequenced in a study of identical twins. TCRdb itself ran the 5' RACE reads through MiXCR, one entry per CDR3 protein. Among 450,000 or so distinct CDR3 sequences, 14% were seen once, and the ten largest hold about 0.54%. Another study also made use of these data, one on yellow fever vaccine responses in identical twins.

The source material was CD4+ T cells sorted from blood. These receptors originate from a woman aged 18 to 35 in good health.

This clonotype has only a few counts. This chain uses TRBV12-3 or TRBV12-4 with TRBJ2-2; D possibly corresponds to TRBD2 (6 bases). The length of the CDR3 is 16 residues. The ends were cut back, 3 bases at V and 0 bases at J, with 11 bases in the middle. CDR3 nucleotides: TGTGCCAGCAGTTTTCCTCGGGGGACGAACACCGGGGAGCTGTTTTTT. It codes for CASSFPRGTNTGELFF.

This clonotype was seen ten or more times. The V call is TRBV3-1, the J call TRBJ2-7; D gene unclear. Trimming took off 1 base at V and 5 bases at J, with 15 bases between the two ends. Germline V lookup: CDR1 LGHDT, CDR2 YNNKEL (reference sequence). This CDR3 comprises 15 residues. Here the CDR3 DNA reads TGTGCCAGCAGCCAAGGGTTTAGGGATCTGGACGAGCAGTACTTC. The encoded protein is CASSQGFRDLDEQYF.

This clonotype appeared a few times. The V gene is TRBV20-1, the J gene TRBJ2-3; 16 bases align to TRBD2. V dropped 3 bases and J dropped 3; count of bases not matched to a gene: 3. The CDR3 length is 16 residues. Germline loops: CDR1 DFQATT, CDR2 SNEGSKA (reference sequence). Here the CDR3 reads CSARGLAGGVTDTQYF. Here the CDR3 DNA reads TGCAGTGCTAGGGGACTAGCGGGAGGGGTTACAGATACGCAGTATTTT.

The sample holds a few counts of this clonotype. The chain couples TRBV2 to TRBJ2-2; 9 bases are shared with TRBD1. The CDR3 runs 15 residues. Germline V CDR1 and CDR2: SNHLY, FYNNEI. The junction had 9 bases not matched to a gene; V was cut back by 8 bases and J by 5 bases. This CDR3 reads CASSKPGQGTGELFF. Written as DNA, the CDR3 is TGTGCCAGCTCAAAACCGGGACAGGGAACCGGGGAGCTGTTTTTT.

This clonotype is judged medium-sized. The genes are TRBV12-3 or TRBV12-4 and TRBJ2-2; D uncertain. V was clipped by 3 bases and J by 6 bases, with 8 bases between them. The CDR3 runs to 13 residues. The CDR3 nucleotides read TGTGCCAGCAGTTTTGTGGGCTCCGGGGAGCTGTTTTTT. It is translated as CASSFVGSGELFF.

At least ten counts were recorded for this clonotype. At one end the junction does not follow the germline gene, possibly because of a read error. The chain combines TRBV5-1 with TRBJ2-7; 10 bases line up with TRBD1. The CDR3 length is 17 residues. Germline V gives CDR1 SGHRS, CDR2 YFSETQ. The CDR3 loop reads CASSLGSLGQGTYEQYF. The CDR3 DNA reads TGCGCCAGCAGTTTGGGATCGTTGGGACAGGGGACCTACGAGCAGTACTTC.